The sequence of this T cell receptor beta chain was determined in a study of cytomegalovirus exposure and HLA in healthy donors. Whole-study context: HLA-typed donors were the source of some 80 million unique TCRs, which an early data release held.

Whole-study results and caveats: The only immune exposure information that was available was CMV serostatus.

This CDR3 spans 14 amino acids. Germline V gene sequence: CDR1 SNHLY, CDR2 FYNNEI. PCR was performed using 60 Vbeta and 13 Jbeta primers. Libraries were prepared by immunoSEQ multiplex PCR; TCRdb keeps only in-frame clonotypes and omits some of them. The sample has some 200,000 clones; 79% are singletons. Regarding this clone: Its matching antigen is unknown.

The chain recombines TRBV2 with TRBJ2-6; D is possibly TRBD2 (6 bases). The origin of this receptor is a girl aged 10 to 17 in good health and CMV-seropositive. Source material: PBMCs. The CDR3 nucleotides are TGTGGCTCGGGACTCCGCTCTGGGGCCAACGTCCTGACTTTC. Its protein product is CGSGLRSGANVLTF.